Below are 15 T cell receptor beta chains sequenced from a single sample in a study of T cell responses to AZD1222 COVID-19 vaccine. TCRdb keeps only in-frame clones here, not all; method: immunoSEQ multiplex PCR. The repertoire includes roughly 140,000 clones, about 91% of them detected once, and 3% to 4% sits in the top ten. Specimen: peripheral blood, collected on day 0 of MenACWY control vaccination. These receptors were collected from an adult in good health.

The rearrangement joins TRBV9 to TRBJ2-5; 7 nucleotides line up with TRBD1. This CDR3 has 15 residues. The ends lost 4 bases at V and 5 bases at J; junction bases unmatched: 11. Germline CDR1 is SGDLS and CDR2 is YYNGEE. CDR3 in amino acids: CASSPGQVREETQYF. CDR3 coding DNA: TGTGCCAGCAGCCCAGGACAGGTCCGAGAGGAGACCCAGTACTTC.

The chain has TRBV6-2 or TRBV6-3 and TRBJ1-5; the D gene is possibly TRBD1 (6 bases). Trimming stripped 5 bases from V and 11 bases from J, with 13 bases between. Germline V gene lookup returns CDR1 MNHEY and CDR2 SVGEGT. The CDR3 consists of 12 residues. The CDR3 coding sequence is TGTGCCAGCAGTACTCGAAAGGGGGCCCAGCATTTT. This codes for CASSTRKGAQHF.

CDR3 amino acids: CASSPGNRGDYGYTF. Here the CDR3 DNA reads TGTGCCAGCTCACCGGGGAACAGGGGGGACTATGGCTACACCTTC. This chain joins TRBV18 and TRBJ1-2; TRBD1 agrees at 8 bases. Germline assignment: CDR1 KGHSH and CDR2 LQKENI. Trimming at V came to 3 bases and at J to 3 bases, leaving 6 bases not matched to a gene. The length of the CDR3 is 15 residues.

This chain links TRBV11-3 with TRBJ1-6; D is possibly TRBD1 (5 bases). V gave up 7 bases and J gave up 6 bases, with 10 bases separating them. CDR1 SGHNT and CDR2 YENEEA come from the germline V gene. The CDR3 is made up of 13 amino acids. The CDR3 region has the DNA TGTGCCAGCACGTGGGGGAGTAATTCACCCCTCCACTTT. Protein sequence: CASTWGSNSPLHF. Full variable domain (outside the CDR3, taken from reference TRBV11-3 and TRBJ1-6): EAGVVQSPRYKIIEKKQPVAFWCNPISGHNTLYWYLQNLGQGPELLIRYENEEAVDDSQLPKDRFSAERLKGVDSTLKIQPAELGDSAVYLCASTWGSNSPLHFGNGTRLTVT.

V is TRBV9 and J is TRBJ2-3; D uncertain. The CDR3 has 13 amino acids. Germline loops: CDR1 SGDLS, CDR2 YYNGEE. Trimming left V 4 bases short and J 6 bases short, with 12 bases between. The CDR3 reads CASSLTPLDTQYF. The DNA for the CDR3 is TGTGCCAGCAGCCTCACCCCGTTGGATACGCAGTATTTT.

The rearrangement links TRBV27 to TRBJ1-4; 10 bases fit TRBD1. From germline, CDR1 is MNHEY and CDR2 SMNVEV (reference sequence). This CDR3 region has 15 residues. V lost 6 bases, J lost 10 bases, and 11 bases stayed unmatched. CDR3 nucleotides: TGTGCCAGCAGCTCAATCGGGACAGGGGATGGAAAACTGTTTTTT. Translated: CASSSIGTGDGKLFF. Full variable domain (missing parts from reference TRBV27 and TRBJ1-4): EAQVTQNPRYLITVTGKKLTVTCSQNMNHEYMSWYRQDPGLGLRQIYYSMNVEVTDKGDVPEGYKVSRKEKRNFPLILESPSPNQTSLYFCASSSIGTGDGKLFFGSGTQLSVL.

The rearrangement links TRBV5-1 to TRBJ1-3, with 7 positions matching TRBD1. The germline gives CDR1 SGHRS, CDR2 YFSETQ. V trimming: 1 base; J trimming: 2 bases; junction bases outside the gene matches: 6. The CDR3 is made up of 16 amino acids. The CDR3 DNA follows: TGCGCCAGCAGCTTGATAGGGGGCTTTGCTGGAAACACCATATATTTT. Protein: CASSLIGGFAGNTIYF.

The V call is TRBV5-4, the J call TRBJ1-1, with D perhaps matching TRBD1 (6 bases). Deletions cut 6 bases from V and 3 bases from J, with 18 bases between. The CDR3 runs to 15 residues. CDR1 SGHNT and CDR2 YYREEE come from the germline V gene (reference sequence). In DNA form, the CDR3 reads TGTGCCAGCACCCCTGCGGGGGCATCCGACACTGAAGCTTTCTTT. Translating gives CASTPAGASDTEAFF. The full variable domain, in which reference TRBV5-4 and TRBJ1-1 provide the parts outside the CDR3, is ETGVTQSPTHLIKTRGQQVTLRCSSQSGHNTVSWYQQALGQGPQFIFQYYREEENGRGNFPPRFSGLQFPNYSSELNVNALELDDSALYLCASTPAGASDTEAFFGQGTRLTVV.

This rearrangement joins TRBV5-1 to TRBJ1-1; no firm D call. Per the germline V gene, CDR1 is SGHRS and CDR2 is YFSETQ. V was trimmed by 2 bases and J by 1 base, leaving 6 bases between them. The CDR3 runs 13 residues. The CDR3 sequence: CASSFSENTEAFF. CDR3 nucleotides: TGCGCCAGCAGCTTCTCAGAGAACACTGAAGCTTTCTTT.

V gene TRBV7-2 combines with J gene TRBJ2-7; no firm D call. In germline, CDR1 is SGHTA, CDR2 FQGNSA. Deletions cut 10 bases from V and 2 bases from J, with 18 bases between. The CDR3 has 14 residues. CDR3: CATQSGMGTYEQYF. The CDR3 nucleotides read TGTGCCACCCAATCGGGCATGGGGACCTACGAGCAGTACTTC.

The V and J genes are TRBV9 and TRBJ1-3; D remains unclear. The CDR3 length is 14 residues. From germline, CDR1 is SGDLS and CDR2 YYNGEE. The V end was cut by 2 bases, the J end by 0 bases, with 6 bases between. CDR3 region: CASSVATSGNTIYF. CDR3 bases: TGTGCCAGCAGCGTGGCCACCTCTGGAAACACCATATATTTT. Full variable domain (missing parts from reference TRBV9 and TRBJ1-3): DSGVTQTPKHLITATGQRVTLRCSPRSGDLSVYWYQQSLDQGLQFLIQYYNGEERAKGNILERFSAQQFPDLHSELNLSSLELGDSALYFCASSVATSGNTIYFGEGSWLTVV.

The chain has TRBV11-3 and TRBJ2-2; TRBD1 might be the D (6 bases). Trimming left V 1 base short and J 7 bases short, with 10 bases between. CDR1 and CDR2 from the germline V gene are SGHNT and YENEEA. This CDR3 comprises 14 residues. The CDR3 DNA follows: TGTGCCAGCAGCTTAGGAGCAGGGGTCGGGGAGCTGTTTTTT. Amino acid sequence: CASSLGAGVGELFF.

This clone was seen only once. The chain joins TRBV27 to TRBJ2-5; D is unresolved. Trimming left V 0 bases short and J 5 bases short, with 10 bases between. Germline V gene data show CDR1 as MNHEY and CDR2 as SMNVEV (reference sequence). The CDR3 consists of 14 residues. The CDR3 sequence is CASSLSGVSETQYF. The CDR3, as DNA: TGTGCCAGCAGTTTATCTGGGGTCTCGGAGACCCAGTACTTC.

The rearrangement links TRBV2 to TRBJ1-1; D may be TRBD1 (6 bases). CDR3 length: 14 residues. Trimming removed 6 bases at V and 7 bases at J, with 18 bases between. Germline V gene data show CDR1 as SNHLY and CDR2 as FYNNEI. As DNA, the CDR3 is TGTGCCAGCAGGATACAGGGTAGTGGGATTGAAGCTTTCTTT. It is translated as CASRIQGSGIEAFF.

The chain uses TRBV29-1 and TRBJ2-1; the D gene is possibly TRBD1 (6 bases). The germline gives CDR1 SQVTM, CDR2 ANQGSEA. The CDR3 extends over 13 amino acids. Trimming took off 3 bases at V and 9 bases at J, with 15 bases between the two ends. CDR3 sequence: CSVDGQGLGEQFF. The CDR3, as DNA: TGCAGCGTTGACGGGCAGGGGTTAGGTGAGCAGTTCTTC.